Following are 19 T cell receptor beta chains from one sample sequenced in a study of blood T cell repertoires in COVID-19. The method was immunoSEQ multiplex PCR; TCRdb's version includes in-frame clones alone and lacks a portion of them. The sample has about 64,000 clones; about 88% are singletons. The specimen sequenced was peripheral blood. Receptors were obtained from a man aged 65-85 years with acute or convalescent COVID-19.

The chain has TRBV18 and TRBJ2-1, with D unresolved. CDR3 length: 15 amino acids. With 2 bases removed from V and 0 bases from J, the gap between germline ends came to 8 bases. Germline assignment: CDR1 KGHSH and CDR2 LQKENI. The CDR3 loop is CASSPVVSSYNEQFF. The CDR3 coding sequence is TGTGCCAGCTCACCAGTCGTTAGCTCCTACAATGAGCAGTTCTTC.

The rearrangement uses TRBV11-2 and TRBJ1-1, with D maybe TRBD1 (6 bases). CDR3 length: 15 amino acids. The ends were cut back, 0 bases at V and 2 bases at J, with 10 bases in the middle. Germline V gene sequence: CDR1 SGHAT, CDR2 FQNNGV. CDR3 sequence (DNA): TGTGCCAGCAGCTTAGATGGGGGGGCCAACACTGAAGCTTTCTTT. It codes for CASSLDGGANTEAFF.

The chain joins TRBV25-1 to TRBJ1-1; weak D call: TRBD1 (6 bases). Trimming left V 7 bases short and J 3 bases short, with 12 bases between. Germline V gene sequence: CDR1 MGHDK, CDR2 SYGVNS. CDR3 length equals 13 residues. The CDR3 reads CASKTGQYTEAFF. The CDR3 region has the DNA TGTGCCAGCAAAACAGGGCAGTACACTGAAGCTTTCTTT.

The chain is built from TRBV5-8 and TRBJ1-5; 8 nucleotides align to TRBD1. The CDR3 is 16 residues long. The junction had 9 bases not matched to a gene; V was cut back by 5 bases and J by 2 bases. Germline V lookup: CDR1 SGHTS, CDR2 YDEGEE. The CDR3 DNA follows: TGTGCCAGCAGTACGGGACAGGCTTTGCGCAATCAGCCCCAGCATTTT. Residues: CASSTGQALRNQPQHF.

This sequence joins TRBV20-1 and TRBJ1-2; tentative D call: TRBD1 (6 bases). This CDR3 region has 11 residues. V lost 5 bases to trimming and J lost 8 bases, with 12 bases between them. The germline V gene has CDR1 DFQATT and CDR2 SNEGSKA (reference sequence). The CDR3 sequence: CSASLRGGYTF. CDR3 coding DNA: TGCAGTGCTTCACTCAGGGGAGGCTACACCTTC.

The chain is built from TRBV30 and TRBJ2-3; 9 nucleotides line up with TRBD2. This CDR3 comprises 16 residues. Unmatched junction bases numbered 9, after V lost 5 bases and J lost 0 bases. In germline, CDR1 is GTSNPN, CDR2 SVGIG (reference sequence). This CDR3 reads CAWVLGGGASTDTQYF. The DNA of the CDR3 is TGTGCCTGGGTATTGGGCGGGGGGGCTAGCACAGATACGCAGTATTTT.

CDR3 loop: CASSSGTAQETQYF. Here the CDR3 DNA reads TGTGCCAGCAGTTCCGGGACAGCTCAAGAGACCCAGTACTTC. V and J are TRBV6-6 and TRBJ2-5; 7 positions agree with TRBD1. Germline values: CDR1 MNHNY, CDR2 SVGAGI (reference sequence). With 4 bases clipped from V and 2 bases from J, the junction kept 4 bases outside the gene matches. This CDR3 has 14 residues.

The chain couples TRBV28 to TRBJ1-4; D gene unclear. The V gene lost 1 base and the J gene lost 8 bases, with 17 bases spanning the gap. This CDR3 spans 16 amino acids. The germline gives CDR1 MDHEN, CDR2 SYDVKM. CDR3 nucleotides: TGTGCCAGCAGTTTATCTGGCGGCCGGCCATCCGAAAAACTGTTTTTT. Protein: CASSLSGGRPSEKLFF.

This chain joins TRBV19 and TRBJ1-5, with D possibly TRBD1 on 6 matching bases. This CDR3 is built from 17 residues. Germline CDR1 is LNHDA and CDR2 is SQIVND (reference sequence). The V and J ends lost 5 bases and 1 base respectively, with 18 bases between them. DNA for the CDR3: TGTGCCAGTAGTGTCCGGGACACACGAAGGAGCAATCAGCCCCAGCATTTT. Protein product: CASSVRDTRRSNQPQHF.

The J gene is TRBJ2-2, the V gene TRBV24-1, with TRBD1 matching 7 bases. The V segment lost 1 base and the J segment 4 bases; nucleotides outside the gene matches: 8. This CDR3 has 17 amino acids. Germline CDR1 and CDR2: KGHDR and SFDVKD. The CDR3 DNA is TGTGCCACCAGTGATTTCCCCCCAGGGGACAGCACCGGGGAGCTGTTTTTT. Amino acids: CATSDFPPGDSTGELFF.

In nucleotides, the CDR3 is TGTGCCAGCAGCCCTCTCCCGGGGTACTATGGCTACACCTTC. Residues: CASSPLPGYYGYTF. The V gene is TRBV9, the J gene TRBJ1-2; no clear D gene. V lost 4 bases and J 3 bases, leaving 13 bases between the germline ends. From germline, CDR1 is SGDLS and CDR2 YYNGEE. There are 14 residues in the CDR3.

V and J are TRBV7-8 and TRBJ1-2; D is unresolved. CDR3 length: 15 residues. Germline CDR1 reads SGHVS; CDR2 reads FQNEAQ. Trimming removed 4 bases at V and 0 bases at J, with 12 bases between. CDR3 sequence reads: CASSSTLEPNYGYTF. The CDR3 DNA is TGTGCCAGCAGCTCTACCCTAGAGCCTAACTATGGCTACACCTTC.

The CDR3 region has the DNA TGTGCCAGCAGCCGTAGCGGGGGGGCTCTGTTCTTC. This encodes CASSRSGGALFF. J is TRBJ2-1 and V is TRBV3-1 (or the pseudogene TRBV3-2); 11 positions match TRBD2. Germline loops: CDR1 LGHDT, CDR2 YNNKEL (reference sequence). J lost 15 bases, V lost 4 bases, and 5 bases had no gene match. This CDR3 contains 12 residues.

This clone has a handful of counts. The V and J genes are TRBV2 and TRBJ2-4; D may be TRBD2 (5 bases). V gave up 7 bases and J gave up 0 bases, with 13 bases separating them. Germline assignment: CDR1 SNHLY and CDR2 FYNNEI. The CDR3 is 15 residues long. CDR3 in DNA: TGTGCCAGCATCAAGAGCGGCCGAGCCAAAAACATTCAGTACTTC. Translated, it gives CASIKSGRAKNIQYF.

This clone was seen once. The rearrangement links TRBV9 to TRBJ2-3; D remains ambiguous. V lost 0 bases and J 2 bases, leaving 13 bases between the germline ends. The V gene's germline CDR1 is SGDLS and CDR2 YYNGEE. The CDR3 is 16 amino acids. The CDR3 DNA is TGTGCCAGCAGCGTAGCTGTACAATTTGCCACAGATACGCAGTATTTT. It codes for CASSVAVQFATDTQYF. Variable domain in full (rest from reference TRBV9 and TRBJ2-3): DSGVTQTPKHLITATGQRVTLRCSPRSGDLSVYWYQQSLDQGLQFLIQYYNGEERAKGNILERFSAQQFPDLHSELNLSSLELGDSALYFCASSVAVQFATDTQYFGPGTRLTVL.

V gene TRBV18 combines with J gene TRBJ1-1; 7 positions match TRBD1. The germline gives CDR1 KGHSH, CDR2 LQKENI. Trimming removed 5 bases from V and 6 bases from J; junction bases left unmatched: 9. This CDR3 has 14 residues. As DNA, the CDR3 is TGTGCCAGCTCAAAAAGAGTAGGGGGCGCTGAAGCTTTCTTT. This encodes CASSKRVGGAEAFF.

The chain joins TRBV7-3 to TRBJ2-7; 9 nucleotides align to TRBD1. The CDR3 spans 13 residues. V lost 5 bases, J lost 7 bases, and 6 bases stayed unmatched. The germline V gene encodes CDR1 SGHTA and CDR2 FQGTGA. The CDR3 nucleotides read TGTGCCAGCAGCCAAGACAGGGGGACAGAGCAGTACTTC. Encoded protein: CASSQDRGTEQYF.

The chain combines TRBV6-5 with TRBJ1-3; possibly TRBD1 for D (6 bases). Trimming took 3 bases from V and 0 from J, leaving 12 bases between them. Germline V gene data show CDR1 as MNHEY and CDR2 as SVGAGI. The CDR3 is 16 residues long. CDR3 coding DNA: TGTGCCAGCAGTTATTCAGGGGTCCGCTCTGGAAACACCATATATTTT. Protein sequence: CASSYSGVRSGNTIYF.

The chain uses TRBV7-2 and TRBJ1-2; D is perhaps TRBD1 (5 bases). With 1 base removed from V and 5 bases from J, the gap between germline ends came to 11 bases. This CDR3 region has 14 residues. CDR1 SGHTA and CDR2 FQGNSA come from the germline V gene. CDR3 protein: CASSLDQGGYGYTF. For the CDR3, the DNA is TGTGCCAGCAGCTTAGACCAGGGAGGGTATGGCTACACCTTC.